This entry lists 20 T cell receptor beta chains sequenced from one sample in a study of response to subunit inactivated influenza vaccine. MiXCR, run by TCRdb on the RT-PCR reads, gives a single entry per CDR3 protein. The sample includes approximately 170,000 distinct CDR3 sequences, around an eighth of them seen just once. Sequencing was performed on CD8+ T cells sorted from PBMCs, taken roughly 5 days after vaccination. The receptors here all came from a man aged 45-65 years who received an inactivated influenza vaccine.

The J gene is TRBJ2-7, the V gene TRBV19, with 9 bases that match TRBD2. This CDR3 region has 14 residues. From germline, CDR1 is LNHDA and CDR2 SQIVND (reference sequence). V lost 10 bases, J lost 0 bases, and 7 bases stayed unmatched. The CDR3 loop reads CATRLAGSSYEQYF. The CDR3 DNA follows: TGTGCCACCAGGCTAGCGGGGAGCTCCTACGAGCAGTACTTC. The full variable domain, completed using reference TRBV19 and TRBJ2-7, is DGGITQSPKYLFRKEGQNVTLSCEQNLNHDAMYWYRQDPGQGLRLIYYSQIVNDFQKGDIAEGYSVSREKKESFPLTVTSAQKNPTAFYLCATRLAGSSYEQYFGPGTRLTVT.

This clonotype was seen a few times. The rearrangement uses TRBV6-1 and TRBJ1-1; no definite D call. This CDR3 has 14 amino acids. The ends were cut back, 6 bases at V and 4 bases at J, with 15 bases in the middle. Per germline, CDR1 MNHNS and CDR2 SASEGT. The CDR3 region is CASSQAFGSTEAFF. Here the CDR3 DNA reads TGTGCCAGCAGCCAGGCTTTTGGGTCCACTGAAGCTTTCTTT.

The CDR3: CCASGELAGSSYNEQFF. The DNA for the CDR3 is TGCTGCGCTAGTGGGGAACTAGCGGGGAGCTCCTACAATGAGCAGTTCTTC. The chain combines TRBV20-1 with TRBJ2-1, with 10 bases matching TRBD2. The CDR3 runs 17 residues. Germline CDR1 DFQATT, CDR2 SNEGSKA (reference sequence).

The chain combines TRBV12-3 or TRBV12-4 with TRBJ2-7; a possible D gene is TRBD1 (6 bases). Deletions cut 3 bases from V and 6 bases from J, with 15 bases between. The CDR3 consists of 14 residues. The CDR3 reads CASSFSAGAVEQYF. CDR3 bases: TGTGCCAGCAGTTTCTCGGCAGGGGCCGTCGAGCAGTACTTC.

This clonotype has just a few counts. The rearrangement joins TRBV9 to TRBJ2-3; possibly TRBD1 for D (6 bases). V lost 2 bases and J 3 bases, leaving 28 bases between the germline ends. The V gene's germline CDR1 is SGDLS and CDR2 YYNGEE. The CDR3 contains 20 residues. CDR3 residues: CASSVSMGTRDTILTDTQYF. The CDR3 DNA reads as TGTGCCAGCAGCGTTAGTATGGGAACACGGGACACCATCTTAACAGATACGCAGTATTTT.

This clonotype was seen more than once but under ten times. The V and J genes are TRBV7-9 and TRBJ2-2; 9 positions agree with TRBD1. CDR3 length: 15 amino acids. Germline assignment: CDR1 SEHNR and CDR2 FQNEAQ (reference sequence). V gave up 4 bases and J gave up 5 bases; unmatched junction bases: 5. This CDR3 reads CASSSTGGGTGELFF. CDR3 coding DNA: TGTGCCAGCAGCTCCACAGGGGGCGGAACCGGGGAGCTGTTTTTT.

The rearrangement uses TRBV27 and TRBJ2-7; no firm D call. Germline CDR1 and CDR2: MNHEY and SMNVEV (reference sequence). The CDR3 has 16 amino acids. Trimming cost V 0 bases and J 2 bases, with 14 bases left between them. CDR3: CASSLSFSGFPYEQYF. The CDR3 nucleotides are TGTGCCAGCAGTTTATCATTCAGTGGTTTTCCCTACGAGCAGTACTTC.

V and J are TRBV20-1 and TRBJ1-6, with TRBD1 as a possible D gene (5 bases). The V end was cut by 0 bases, the J end by 6 bases, with 9 bases between. CDR1 DFQATT and CDR2 SNEGSKA come from the germline V gene (reference sequence). This CDR3 is built from 14 residues. CDR3 residues: CSARDPGLNSPLHF. CDR3 nucleotides: TGCAGTGCTAGAGATCCGGGACTTAATTCACCCCTCCACTTT.

This clonotype turned up a few times. This rearrangement joins TRBV15 to TRBJ2-7; D may be TRBD2 (6 bases). The germline gives CDR1 LNHNV, CDR2 YYDKDF (reference sequence). Trimming left V 5 bases short and J 0 bases short, with 20 bases between. The CDR3 is 17 amino acids. CDR3 loop: CATSGFKTDGSSYEQYF. CDR3 coding DNA: TGTGCCACCAGCGGATTTAAGACAGACGGGAGCTCCTACGAGCAGTACTTC.

The chain carries TRBV5-6 and TRBJ2-1; D call uncertain. The germline V and J ends were trimmed by 5 bases and 0 bases, with 6 bases remaining between them. The CDR3 runs 13 residues. Germline V gene lookup returns CDR1 SGHDT and CDR2 YYEEEE. CDR3 in amino acids: CASRVSSYNEQFF. CDR3 coding DNA: TGTGCCAGCAGAGTTTCCTCCTACAATGAGCAGTTCTTC. Full variable domain (outside the CDR3, taken from reference TRBV5-6 and TRBJ2-1): DAGVTQSPTHLIKTRGQQVTLRCSPKSGHDTVSWYQQALGQGPQFIFQYYEEEERQRGNFPDRFSGHQFPNYSSELNVNALLLGDSALYLCASRVSSYNEQFFGPGTRLTVL.

This clonotype was recorded at least ten times. This chain links TRBV6-5 with TRBJ2-3; D may correspond to TRBD1 or TRBD2 (5 bases each). The V end was cut by 3 bases, the J end by 1 base, with 14 bases between. Germline loops: CDR1 MNHEY, CDR2 SVGAGI. This CDR3 has 16 residues. Written as DNA, the CDR3 is TGTGCCAGCAGTTATGGCCGGGACGGAGGCACAGATACGCAGTATTTT. Translated: CASSYGRDGGTDTQYF.

This chain links TRBV27 with TRBJ2-7; 8 bases map to TRBD2. V shed 4 bases and J 3 bases; nucleotides not matched to a gene: 5. Germline V gene data show CDR1 as MNHEY and CDR2 as SMNVEV (reference sequence). This CDR3 has 14 amino acids. The CDR3 DNA sequence: TGTGCCAGCAGTTCTTCCAGCGGGAGCTACGAGCAGTACTTC. It specifies CASSSSSGSYEQYF.

In its sample, this clonotype was seen a few times. V and J are TRBV7-9 and TRBJ1-1; TRBD1 matches at 8 bases. V shed 5 bases, J shed 4 bases, and the junction held 6 bases outside the gene matches. Germline values: CDR1 SEHNR, CDR2 FQNEAQ (reference sequence). The CDR3 consists of 14 residues. Here the CDR3 DNA reads TGTGCCAGCAGCCCGACAGGGGAGCCCACTGAAGCTTTCTTT. Protein product: CASSPTGEPTEAFF.

This clonotype was counted a few times. V and J are TRBV20-1 and TRBJ2-1; 11 nucleotides line up with TRBD1. CDR3 length: 16 amino acids. Trimming cost V 1 base and J 2 bases; bases outside gene matches: 4. Germline V gives CDR1 DFQATT, CDR2 SNEGSKA (reference sequence). The CDR3 protein is CSARGTGQGAYNEQFF. The DNA for the CDR3 is TGCAGTGCTAGAGGCACGGGACAGGGGGCCTACAATGAGCAGTTCTTC.

The chain links TRBV25-1 to TRBJ2-2; D gene uncertain. CDR1 and CDR2 (germline): MGHDK, SYGVNS. This CDR3 is built from 15 residues. The V and J ends lost 4 bases and 2 bases respectively, with 11 bases between them. As DNA, the CDR3 is TGTGCCAGCAGTGTTCAGGCGCTAAACACCGGGGAGCTGTTTTTT. Translated, it gives CASSVQALNTGELFF.

This clonotype has just a few counts. This chain uses TRBV19 with TRBJ2-1; D is perhaps TRBD2 (6 bases). CDR3 size: 17 residues. The germline gives CDR1 LNHDA, CDR2 SQIVND (reference sequence). The V and J ends lost 1 base and 4 bases respectively, with 17 bases between them. The chain's CDR3 is CASSIGLRAGLYNEQFF. The DNA of the CDR3 is TGTGCCAGTAGTATAGGATTGCGAGCGGGTCTATACAATGAGCAGTTCTTC.

This clonotype has just one count. This chain joins TRBV30 and TRBJ2-7, with 12 bases fitting TRBD2. V shed 4 bases, J shed 5 bases, and the junction held 6 bases outside the gene matches. The CDR3 totals 14 residues. CDR1 and CDR2 (germline): GTSNPN, SVGIG (reference sequence). The CDR3 sequence is CAWTGLAGIDEQYF. The CDR3 DNA reads as TGTGCCTGGACCGGACTAGCGGGAATCGACGAGCAGTACTTC.

The chain couples TRBV13 to TRBJ2-1; TRBD2 agrees at 8 bases. Germline CDR1 is PRHDT and CDR2 is FYEKMQ (reference sequence). V lost 5 bases, J lost 3 bases, and 3 bases stayed unmatched. CDR3 length equals 14 residues. CDR3 sequence reads: CASSQGLVYNEQFF. In DNA form, the CDR3 reads TGTGCCAGCAGCCAGGGACTAGTCTACAATGAGCAGTTCTTC. Full variable domain (outside the CDR3, taken from reference TRBV13 and TRBJ2-1): AAGVIQSPRHLIKEKRETATLKCYPIPRHDTVYWYQQGPGQDPQFLISFYEKMQSDKGSIPDRFSAQQFSDYHSELNMSSLELGDSALYFCASSQGLVYNEQFFGPGTRLTVL.

The V call is TRBV6-2 or TRBV6-3, the J call TRBJ2-7, with D hard to call. The CDR3 covers 11 residues. The V gene lost 7 bases and the J gene lost 6 bases, with 10 bases spanning the gap. Germline values: CDR1 MNHEY, CDR2 SVGEGT. Here the CDR3 reads CASIASSEQYF. As DNA, the CDR3 is TGTGCCAGCATAGCCTCAAGCGAGCAGTACTTC.

This clonotype was seen a handful of times. The genes are TRBV5-5 and TRBJ2-1, with 7 bases matching TRBD2. The ends lost 4 bases at V and 7 bases at J; junction bases unmatched: 5. Germline V gives CDR1 SGHKS, CDR2 YYEKEE (reference sequence). The CDR3 has 13 residues. CDR3 nucleotide sequence: TGTGCCAGCAGCCCCGGACTAGGGAATGAGCAGTTCTTC. It encodes CASSPGLGNEQFF.